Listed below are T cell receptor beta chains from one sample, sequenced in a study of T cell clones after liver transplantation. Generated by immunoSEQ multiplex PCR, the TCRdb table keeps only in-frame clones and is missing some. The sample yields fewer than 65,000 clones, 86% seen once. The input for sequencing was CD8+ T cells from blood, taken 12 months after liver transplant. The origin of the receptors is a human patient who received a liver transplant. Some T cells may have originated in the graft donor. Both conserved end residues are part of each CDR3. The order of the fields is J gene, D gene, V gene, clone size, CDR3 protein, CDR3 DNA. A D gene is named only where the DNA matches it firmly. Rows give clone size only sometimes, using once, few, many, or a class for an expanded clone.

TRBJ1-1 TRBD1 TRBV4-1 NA CASSITGGFAEAFF TGCGCCAGCAGCATAACAGGGGGCTTCGCTGAAGCTTTCTTT
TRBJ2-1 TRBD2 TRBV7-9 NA CASSSRLAGGPFGNEQFF TGTGCCAGCAGCTCAAGACTAGCGGGAGGGCCTTTCGGAAATGAGCAGTTCTTC
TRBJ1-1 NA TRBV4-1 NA CASSQGNVLNTEAFF TGCGCCAGCAGCCAAGGAAACGTATTGAACACTGAAGCTTTCTTT
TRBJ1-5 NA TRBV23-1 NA CASSRSRGEQPQHF TGCGCCAGCAGTCGGAGCAGGGGTGAACAGCCCCAGCATTTT
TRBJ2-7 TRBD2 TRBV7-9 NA CASSSLTSPYEQYF TGTGCCAGCAGCTCTCTGACTAGCCCCTACGAGCAGTACTTC
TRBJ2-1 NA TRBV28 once CASSAGYNYNEQFF TGTGCCAGCAGTGCCGGGTACAACTACAATGAGCAGTTCTTC
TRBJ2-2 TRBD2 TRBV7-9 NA CASSSIRGANTGELFF TGTGCCAGCAGTTCGATACGGGGGGCGAACACCGGGGAGCTGTTTTTT
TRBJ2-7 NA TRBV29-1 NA CSVADSFYEQYF TGCAGCGTTGCCGACAGCTTCTACGAGCAGTACTTC
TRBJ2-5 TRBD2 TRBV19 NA CASSFSLAGAKTQYF TGTGCCAGTAGTTTCTCCCTAGCGGGAGCGAAGACCCAGTACTTC
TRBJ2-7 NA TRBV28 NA CASSLPRQVLSYEQYF TGTGCCAGCAGTTTACCGAGACAGGTCCTCTCCTACGAGCAGTACTTC
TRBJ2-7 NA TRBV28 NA CASRVGGTLASYEQYF TGTGCCAGCAGGGTTGGCGGGACACTAGCCTCCTACGAGCAGTACTTC
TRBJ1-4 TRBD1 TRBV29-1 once CSVEPGQGNEKLFF TGCAGCGTCGAACCGGGACAGGGGAATGAAAAACTGTTTTTT
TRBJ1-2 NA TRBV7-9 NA CASSLALRGGIDGYTF TGTGCCAGCAGCTTAGCCCTACGGGGGGGCATAGATGGCTACACCTTC
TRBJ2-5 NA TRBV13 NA CASSRQLQETQYF TGTGCCAGCAGCCGACAGTTACAAGAGACCCAGTACTTC
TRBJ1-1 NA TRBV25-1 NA CASSEGAGGAEAFF TGTGCCAGCAGTGAAGGCGCGGGGGGTGCTGAAGCTTTCTTT
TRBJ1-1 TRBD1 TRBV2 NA CASSRTGGENTEAFF TGTGCCAGCAGTAGGACAGGGGGGGAAAACACTGAAGCTTTCTTT
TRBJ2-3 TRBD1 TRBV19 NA CASRPFTGGLSDTQYF TGTGCCAGTAGACCCTTTACAGGGGGCTTATCAGATACGCAGTATTTT
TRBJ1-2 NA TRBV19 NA CASSIFGTNYGYTF TGTGCCAGTAGTATATTCGGGACTAACTATGGCTACACCTTC
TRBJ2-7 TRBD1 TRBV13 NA CASTLGTGVSYEQYF TGTGCCAGCACCCTGGGTACAGGGGTCTCCTACGAGCAGTACTTC
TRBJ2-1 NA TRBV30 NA CAWSVESSYNEQFF TGTGCCTGGAGTGTAGAGAGCTCCTACAATGAGCAGTTCTTC
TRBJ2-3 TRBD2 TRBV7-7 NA CASSLSPSGSTDTQYF TGTGCTAGCAGCCTAAGCCCTAGCGGGAGTACAGATACGCAGTATTTT
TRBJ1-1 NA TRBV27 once CASSSYIYFEAFF TGTGCCAGCAGCTCATACATTTACTTTGAAGCTTTCTTT
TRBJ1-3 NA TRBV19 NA CASSIGVSGNTIYF TGTGCCAGTAGTATTGGGGTCTCTGGAAACACCATATATTTT
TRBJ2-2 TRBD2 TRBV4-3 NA CASSPGLAGAGGTGELFF TGCGCCAGCAGCCCAGGACTAGCGGGAGCGGGGGGCACCGGGGAGCTGTTTTTT
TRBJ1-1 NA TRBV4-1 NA CASSPESWPYTEAFF TGCGCCAGCAGCCCCGAGAGTTGGCCGTACACTGAAGCTTTCTTT
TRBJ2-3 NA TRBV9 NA CASGAGTPKVDTQYF TGTGCCAGCGGGGCCGGGACCCCCAAGGTAGATACGCAGTATTTT
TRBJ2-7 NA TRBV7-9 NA CASTLITGVPGEQYF TGTGCCAGCACGCTGATAACGGGAGTCCCTGGGGAGCAGTACTTC
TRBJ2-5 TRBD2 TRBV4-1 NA CASSQDGRGGGAWETQYF TGCGCCAGCAGCCAAGATGGCCGGGGGGGCGGGGCGTGGGAGACCCAGTACTTC
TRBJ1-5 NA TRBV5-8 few CASSWGSNQPQHF TGTGCCAGCAGCTGGGGCAGTAATCAGCCCCAGCATTTT
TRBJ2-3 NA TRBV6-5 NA CASSYGTPLTDTQYF TGTGCCAGCAGTTATGGGACCCCATTGACAGATACGCAGTATTTT
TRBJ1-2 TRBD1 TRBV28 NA CASSLTGGARYGYTF TGTGCCAGCAGTTTAACAGGGGGCGCTCGGTATGGCTACACCTTC
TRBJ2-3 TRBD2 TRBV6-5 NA CASRRAGERTDTQYF TGTGCCAGCAGAAGGGCGGGAGAGCGCACAGATACGCAGTATTTT
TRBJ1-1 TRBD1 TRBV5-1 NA CASSLRLGDSNTEAFF TGCGCCAGCAGCTTGAGGTTAGGGGACAGCAACACTGAAGCTTTCTTT
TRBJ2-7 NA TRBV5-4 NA CASSFVGGNYEQYF TGTGCCAGCAGCTTTGTTGGGGGTAACTACGAGCAGTACTTC
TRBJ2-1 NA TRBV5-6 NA CASSFKEGEQFF TGTGCCAGCAGCTTTAAAGAGGGCGAGCAGTTCTTC
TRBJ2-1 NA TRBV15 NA CATSPGNEQFF TGTGCCACCTCTCCGGGGAATGAGCAGTTCTTC
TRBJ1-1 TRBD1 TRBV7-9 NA CASSKWTGGITEAFF TGTGCCAGCAGCAAGTGGACAGGGGGCATCACTGAAGCTTTCTTT
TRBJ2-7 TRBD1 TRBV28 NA CASSSRDRSYEQYF TGTGCCAGCAGTTCCCGGGACAGGTCCTACGAGCAGTACTTC
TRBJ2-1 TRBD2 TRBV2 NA CASPGGEGSGRSYNEQFF TGTGCCAGCCCAGGGGGGGAGGGTAGCGGGAGGTCTTACAATGAGCAGTTCTTC
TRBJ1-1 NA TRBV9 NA CASSPQGWTEAFF TGTGCCAGCAGCCCTCAGGGTTGGACTGAAGCTTTCTTT
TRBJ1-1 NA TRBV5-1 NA CASSLDVNTEAFF TGCGCCAGCAGCTTGGATGTGAACACTGAAGCTTTCTTT
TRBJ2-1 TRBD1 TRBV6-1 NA CASSTGDYYNEQFF TGTGCCAGCAGCACAGGGGATTACTACAATGAGCAGTTCTTC
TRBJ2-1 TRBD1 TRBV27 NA CASSPGTGLYNEQFF TGTGCCAGCAGCCCCGGGACAGGCCTCTACAATGAGCAGTTCTTC
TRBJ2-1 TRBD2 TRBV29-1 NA CSVDSGAIHNEQFF TGCAGCGTTGACAGCGGGGCAATCCACAATGAACAGTTCTTC
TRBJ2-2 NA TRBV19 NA CASSEPQGLNTGELFF TGTGCCAGTAGTGAGCCCCAGGGGTTGAACACCGGGGAGCTGTTTTTT
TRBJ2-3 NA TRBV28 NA CASSLSSLEDTQYF TGTGCCAGCAGTTTAAGCTCTTTGGAGGATACGCAGTATTTT
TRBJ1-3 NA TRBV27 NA CASSLRGQAGNTIYF TGTGCCAGCAGTTTACGGGGTCAGGCTGGAAACACCATATATTTT
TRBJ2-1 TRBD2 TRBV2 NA CASSDPSGSNNEQFF TGTGCCAGCAGTGACCCTAGCGGGAGTAACAATGAGCAGTTCTTC
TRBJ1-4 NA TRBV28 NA CASSTTGGMYEKLFF TGTGCCAGCAGTACCACTGGGGGGATGTATGAAAAACTGTTTTTT